These T cell receptor beta chains were read from a single sample in a study of blood T cell repertoires in COVID-19. The assay was immunoSEQ multiplex PCR, and TCRdb's table has in-frame clones only and misses some. The sample records some 150,000 clones, around 83% being singletons. Sequencing was carried out using peripheral blood. The receptors were gathered from a human donor with acute or convalescent COVID-19. The donor label of this sample is uncertain. Each CDR3 is given with its conserved first and last residue. The D gene is left open where the match is weak. Where a row states a size, it is once, few, many or the class of an expanded clone; other rows omit it.

abundance	j_gene	d_gene	v_gene	CDR3nt	CDR3aa
-	TRBJ2-3	TRBD2	TRBV18	TGTGCCAGCTCACCACGGACTAGCGGGGGGGATCTTAGCACAGATACGCAGTATTTT	CASSPRTSGGDLSTDTQYF
-	TRBJ1-5	-	TRBV30	TGTGCCTGGAGTGTACTAGGTAGGGATCAGCCCCAGCATTTT	CAWSVLGRDQPQHF
-	TRBJ2-5	-	TRBV18	TGTGCCAGCTCACTTGGACATCAAGAGACCCAGTACTTC	CASSLGHQETQYF
-	TRBJ2-3	TRBD2	TRBV4-2	TGTGCCAGCAGCTATGGGACTAGCGGGAGGGCTAGCACAGATACGCAGTATTTT	CASSYGTSGRASTDTQYF
-	TRBJ2-7	TRBD1	TRBV18	TGTGCCAGCTCACCGGGACAGGGGGTTCGCGAGCAGTACTTC	CASSPGQGVREQYF
-	TRBJ2-3	TRBD1	TRBV25-1	TGTGCCAGCAGTCCGGGACAGGGCACAGATACGCAGTATTTT	CASSPGQGTDTQYF
-	TRBJ2-3	TRBD1	TRBV7-3	TGTGCCAGCAGCTCCGGGGACAGGGCAGATACGCAGTATTTT	CASSSGDRADTQYF
-	TRBJ1-1	TRBD1	TRBV5-6	TGTGCCAGCAGCTCTGGACAGGGTGGCACTGAAGCTTTCTTT	CASSSGQGGTEAFF
-	TRBJ2-2	-	TRBV28	TGTGCCAGCAGTTTACTAGATCCTCCCGGGGAGCTGTTTTTT	CASSLLDPPGELFF
-	TRBJ2-3	TRBD2	TRBV3-1/TRBV3-2	TGTGCCAGCAACAGCGGGATAACAGATACGCAGTATTTT	CASNSGITDTQYF
-	TRBJ1-1	TRBD1	TRBV5-6	TGTGCCAGCACAACCGGGACAGCTCACACTGAAGCTTTCTTT	CASTTGTAHTEAFF
-	TRBJ2-2	TRBD1	TRBV10-3	TGTGCCATCAGTGTAGAACAGGGGTCCACCGGGGAGCTGTTTTTT	CAISVEQGSTGELFF
few	TRBJ2-3	-	TRBV4-2	TGTGCCAGCAGCCAAGAGTGGGACACGAGTTATGATACGCAGTATTTT	CASSQEWDTSYDTQYF
-	TRBJ1-5	-	TRBV7-9	TGTGCCAGCAGCTCCGGGGGGGAAGGAGAGCAGCCCCAGCATTTT	CASSSGGEGEQPQHF
-	TRBJ2-3	TRBD2	TRBV7-2	TGTGCCAGCAGCTTAGTACGGGAGGCAGATACGCAGTATTTT	CASSLVREADTQYF
-	TRBJ2-7	TRBD2	TRBV5-5	TGTGCCAGCAGCTTGTCGGGAGGGTACGAGCAGTACTTC	CASSLSGGYEQYF
-	TRBJ2-1	TRBD1	TRBV11-3	TGTGCCAGCAGCTTCGGGGGACAGGGGGCCTCGAGCTCCTACAATGAGCAGTTCTTC	CASSFGGQGASSSYNEQFF
-	TRBJ2-3	-	TRBV28	TGTGCCAGCAGCCTACAGGGTTTTAGCACAGATACGCAGTATTTT	CASSLQGFSTDTQYF
-	TRBJ2-1	-	TRBV19	TGTGCCAGTAGCGCGAACAATGAGCAGTTCTTC	CASSANNEQFF
-	TRBJ1-2	-	TRBV19	TGTGCCAGTAGTCCTCACCCCCAATCTCGGTATGGCTACACCTTC	CASSPHPQSRYGYTF
-	TRBJ1-2	TRBD1	TRBV6-5	TGTGCCAGCAGCCAATCCGGGACAGGGGGCGGCTACACCTTC	CASSQSGTGGGYTF
-	TRBJ1-1	TRBD1	TRBV10-3	TGTGCCCTCCGGGACGGCAGGGGGATGAACACTGAAGCTTTCTTT	CALRDGRGMNTEAFF
-	TRBJ1-2	-	TRBV28	TGTGCCAGCAGTTTGGGAGGTGGCTACACCTTC	CASSLGGGYTF
once	TRBJ1-1	-	TRBV11-2	TGTGCCAGCAGCTTAGGGCAGGCAAAGAACACTGAAGCTTTCTTT	CASSLGQAKNTEAFF
-	TRBJ2-3	-	TRBV19	TGTGCCAGTTCCGAGAGGATCACAGATACGCAGTATTTT	CASSERITDTQYF
-	TRBJ2-1	TRBD2	TRBV7-6	TGTGCCAGCAGCCCCACTAGCGGGGGGGCCTTGGTGAATGAGCAGTTCTTC	CASSPTSGGALVNEQFF
-	TRBJ2-2	-	TRBV19	TGTGCCAGTATCGCCTACGGGTCCCAAGTCCTGACCGGGGAGCTGTTTTTT	CASIAYGSQVLTGELFF
-	TRBJ1-5	-	TRBV5-6	TGTGCCAGCAGTGCGACGTTCCGGGACACCAATCAGCCCCAGCATTTT	CASSATFRDTNQPQHF
-	TRBJ2-5	-	TRBV5-1	TGCGCCAGCAGCTTCAACAGCCAAGAGACCCAGTACTTC	CASSFNSQETQYF
-	TRBJ1-1	-	TRBV3-1/TRBV3-2	TGTGCCAGCTCCCAGATCAACACTGAAGCTTTCTTT	CASSQINTEAFF
-	TRBJ2-1	TRBD2	TRBV24-1	TGTGCCACCAGTGCAGTGAGCGGGAGAGGGGACAATGAGCAGTTCTTC	CATSAVSGRGDNEQFF
-	TRBJ2-7	-	TRBV28	TGTGCCAGCAGTTTAGTCCCCCCTTACGAGCAGTACTTC	CASSLVPPYEQYF
-	TRBJ2-3	TRBD1	TRBV7-2	TGTGCCAGCAGCTTAGTTCCAGGGGGCTGGGGAGATACGCAGTATTTT	CASSLVPGGWGDTQYF
-	TRBJ1-1	-	TRBV3-1/TRBV3-2	TGTGCCAGCAGCTTAGACTGGTCTGAAGCTTTCTTT	CASSLDWSEAFF
-	TRBJ1-5	-	TRBV27	TGTGCCAGCAGTTTTCAGGGAGGGAATCAGCCCCAGCATTTT	CASSFQGGNQPQHF
-	TRBJ1-1	-	TRBV5-1	TGCGCCAGCAGCTCCCTTGGGGGGGGGAACACTGAAGCTTTCTTT	CASSSLGGGNTEAFF
-	TRBJ2-7	TRBD1	TRBV19	TGTGCCAGTAGTATCAAATGGTCAGGGGGATACAAAAACTACGAGCAGTACTTC	CASSIKWSGGYKNYEQYF
-	TRBJ2-7	TRBD1	TRBV28	TGTGCCAGCAGTCCGGGACAGGCCCGTTTCTACGAGCAGTACTTC	CASSPGQARFYEQYF
-	TRBJ1-2	-	TRBV20-1	TGCAGTGCTAGTCCTGAGGCGCGGGGGAACTATGGCTACACCTTC	CSASPEARGNYGYTF
once	TRBJ1-2	-	TRBV18	TGTGCCAGCTCACCAGAAGAGGGGGCTAACTATGGCTACACCTTC	CASSPEEGANYGYTF
-	TRBJ2-7	TRBD1	TRBV6-5	TGTGCCACTCCGGGACAGGGCTACGAGCAGTACTTC	CATPGQGYEQYF
-	TRBJ1-4	-	TRBV21-1	TGTGCCAGCAGCAAAAGTAAAGGGACAGGGGGCCCAGGTAATGAAAAACTGTTTTTT	CASSKSKGTGGPGNEKLFF